A selection of T cell receptor beta chains follows, all from one sample in a study of blood T cell repertoires in COVID-19. Profiling relied on immunoSEQ multiplex PCR, and the TCRdb table lists in-frame clones only, not all of them. The sample carries some 200,000 clones, over 75% recorded once. The sequenced sample consisted of peripheral blood. These receptor sequences come from a man in his forties with active or convalescent COVID-19. Both conserved end residues are part of each CDR3. Fields, in order: V gene, clone size, D gene, J gene, CDR3 protein, CDR3 DNA. The D gene is left open where the match is weak. Clone sizes are given selectively: once, few, many, or a class where the clone is expanded.

v_gene: TRBV20-1
abundance: NA
d_gene: NA
j_gene: TRBJ2-7
CDR3aa: CSASRQVEQYF
CDR3nt: TGCAGTGCTTCCCGACAGGTCGAGCAGTACTTC

v_gene: TRBV30
abundance: NA
d_gene: NA
j_gene: TRBJ1-1
CDR3aa: CAWSRGQMNTEAFF
CDR3nt: TGTGCCTGGAGCAGAGGACAGATGAACACTGAAGCTTTCTTT

v_gene: TRBV30
abundance: once
d_gene: NA
j_gene: TRBJ2-2
CDR3aa: CAWRAGAGELFF
CDR3nt: TGTGCCTGGAGAGCAGGGGCGGGGGAGCTGTTTTTT

v_gene: TRBV7-8
abundance: once
d_gene: TRBD1
j_gene: TRBJ2-7
CDR3aa: CASSLPRVGTGSYEQYF
CDR3nt: TGTGCCAGCAGCTTACCAAGGGTCGGGACAGGGTCCTACGAGCAGTACTTC

v_gene: TRBV9
abundance: NA
d_gene: NA
j_gene: TRBJ1-2
CDR3aa: CASSVADYGYTF
CDR3nt: TGTGCCAGCAGCGTAGCAGATTATGGCTACACCTTC

v_gene: TRBV7-9
abundance: NA
d_gene: NA
j_gene: TRBJ1-2
CDR3aa: CASSSRQDGYTF
CDR3nt: TGTGCCAGCAGCTCTCGGCAGGATGGCTACACCTTC

v_gene: TRBV27
abundance: NA
d_gene: TRBD1
j_gene: TRBJ1-2
CDR3aa: CASRPRTGGSNYGYTF
CDR3nt: TGTGCCAGCAGGCCCCGGACAGGGGGATCTAACTATGGCTACACCTTC

v_gene: TRBV4-1
abundance: NA
d_gene: NA
j_gene: TRBJ2-4
CDR3aa: CASSPPGGTLAKNIQYF
CDR3nt: TGCGCCAGCAGCCCCCCCGGAGGTACGCTAGCCAAAAACATTCAGTACTTC

v_gene: TRBV11-2
abundance: NA
d_gene: NA
j_gene: TRBJ1-5
CDR3aa: CASSFLTEIKDQPQHF
CDR3nt: TGTGCCAGCAGCTTCCTCACAGAGATTAAGGATCAGCCCCAGCATTTT

v_gene: TRBV5-8
abundance: NA
d_gene: NA
j_gene: TRBJ2-6
CDR3aa: CASTPVPGANVLTF
CDR3nt: TGTGCCAGCACCCCGGTGCCTGGGGCCAACGTCCTGACTTTC

v_gene: TRBV4-1
abundance: NA
d_gene: NA
j_gene: TRBJ1-2
CDR3aa: CASSQGRSNYGYTF
CDR3nt: TGCGCCAGCAGCCAAGGGAGGTCTAACTATGGCTACACCTTC

v_gene: TRBV30
abundance: NA
d_gene: TRBD1
j_gene: TRBJ2-7
CDR3aa: CAWAPGQGYEQYF
CDR3nt: TGTGCCTGGGCTCCGGGACAGGGATACGAGCAGTACTTC

v_gene: TRBV9
abundance: NA
d_gene: NA
j_gene: TRBJ2-2
CDR3aa: CASSLGPFANTGELFF
CDR3nt: TGTGCCAGCAGCCTAGGTCCGTTCGCGAACACCGGGGAGCTGTTTTTT

v_gene: TRBV6-1
abundance: NA
d_gene: NA
j_gene: TRBJ1-5
CDR3aa: CASSEVQGWNQPQHF
CDR3nt: TGTGCCAGCAGTGAAGTACAGGGTTGGAATCAGCCCCAGCATTTT

v_gene: TRBV6-5
abundance: NA
d_gene: NA
j_gene: TRBJ1-1
CDR3aa: CASSVVVNTEAFF
CDR3nt: TGTGCCAGCTCGGTGGTAGTGAACACTGAAGCTTTCTTT

v_gene: TRBV18
abundance: NA
d_gene: TRBD1
j_gene: TRBJ2-3
CDR3aa: CASSLKTGSTDTQYF
CDR3nt: TGTGCCAGCTCACTCAAGACAGGGAGCACAGATACGCAGTATTTT

v_gene: TRBV30
abundance: NA
d_gene: TRBD2
j_gene: TRBJ2-5
CDR3aa: CAWSVKAGGPGTQYF
CDR3nt: TGTGCCTGGAGTGTAAAAGCGGGGGGGCCGGGGACCCAGTACTTC